This T cell receptor beta chain came from a study of technical replicates of blood from several donors. About this clone: A read error may produce the germline difference seen at one junction end.

The V gene's germline CDR1 is MRHNA and CDR2 SNTAGT. This CDR3 comprises 10 residues. Using immunoSEQ multiplex PCR, the repertoire was profiled, and TCRdb retains in-frame clones only, with some absent. The table records tens of thousands of clones, 85% to 95% of them present only once. This chain uses TRBV6-4 with TRBJ2-1; no reliable D call. The specimen sequenced was T cells isolated from PBMCs. This clonotype originated in a human donor in good health. CDR3 in DNA: TGTGCCAGCAGTGTGCCCGACCGGGTCTTC. Amino acids: CASSVPDRVF.